The 18 T cell receptor beta chains below were found in one sample sequenced in a study of shared T cell receptors in the human thymus. Data came from immunoSEQ multiplex PCR; TCRdb stores just in-frame clones and leaves some out. The table shows 650,000 to 950,000 clones, with over 75% occurring only once. This sample also appeared in a second study, on human thymus T cells.

Sequenced: thymocytes. The receptors come from a girl under three years old with a congenital heart defect.

This chain links TRBV4-3 with TRBJ2-7, with 9 bases fitting TRBD2. The CDR3 extends over 16 amino acids. V was pared by 0 bases and J by 3 bases, with 6 bases of the junction left unmatched. Germline CDR1 reads LGHNA; CDR2 reads YSLEER. CDR3 amino acids: CASSQDTKRGVYEQYF. CDR3 in DNA: TGCGCCAGCAGCCAAGATACAAAGCGGGGGGTCTACGAGCAGTACTTC.

The CDR3 here is CASSQKGRYEQYF. CDR3 nucleotides: TGTGCCAGCAGCCAAAAGGGGCGCTACGAGCAGTACTTC. The chain links TRBV11-2 to TRBJ2-7; D might be TRBD1 (5 bases). The CDR3 length is 13 residues. Germline V gene data show CDR1 as SGHAT and CDR2 as FQNNGV. V lost 5 bases, J lost 3 bases, and 11 bases lay in between.

The V and J genes are TRBV30 and TRBJ2-1; perhaps TRBD1 as D (6 bases). CDR3 length: 17 residues. CDR1 is GTSNPN, CDR2 SVGIG, per germline (reference sequence). The V end lost 3 bases, the J end lost 4 bases, and 22 bases lay between the germline ends. CDR3 in DNA: TGTGCCTGGAGCCTCGATCACAGGGTGTTGGTTTACAATGAGCAGTTCTTC. As protein: CAWSLDHRVLVYNEQFF.

This sequence joins TRBV7-6 and TRBJ1-4; 12 bases align to TRBD1. The CDR3 length is 16 residues. With V trimmed by 5 bases and J by 5 bases, 6 bases remained unmatched. Germline-derived CDR1 and CDR2 are SGHVS and FNYEAQ. CDR3 DNA sequence: TGTGCCAGCAGCCCTGGGACAGGGGGCATAAATGAAAAACTGTTTTTT. Translating it yields CASSPGTGGINEKLFF. Together with reference TRBV7-6 and TRBJ1-4, the CDR3 gives the full variable domain: GAGVSQSPRYKVTKRGQDVALRCDPISGHVSLYWYRQALGQGPEFLTYFNYEAQQDKSGLPNDRFSAERPEGSISTLTIQRTEQRDSAMYRCASSPGTGGINEKLFFGSGTQLSVL.

The J gene is TRBJ2-7, the V gene TRBV28, with 8 nucleotides matching TRBD1. Germline CDR1 MDHEN, CDR2 SYDVKM. Trimming removed 5 bases from V and 7 bases from J; junction bases left unmatched: 10. CDR3 length equals 14 residues. This chain's CDR3 is CASSQIQGAREQYF. In nucleotides, the CDR3 is TGTGCCAGCAGTCAGATCCAGGGGGCGCGGGAGCAGTACTTC.

V usage is TRBV9 and J usage is TRBJ1-2; 9 bases are shared with TRBD1. Trimming removed 6 bases from V and 8 bases from J; junction bases left unmatched: 14. CDR1 and CDR2 from the germline V gene are SGDLS and YYNGEE. The CDR3 totals 15 residues. The CDR3 sequence is CASNWRGTGSAGYTF. In DNA, the CDR3 is TGTGCCAGCAACTGGAGGGGGACAGGGTCTGCGGGCTACACCTTC.

The chain couples TRBV6-5 to TRBJ1-6, with unresolved D. Trimming shortened V by 3 bases and J by 7 bases, and 7 bases separated the two germline ends. Germline values: CDR1 MNHEY, CDR2 SVGAGI. The CDR3 covers 13 residues. The DNA of the CDR3 is TGTGCCAGCAGTTATTGTGAGAATTCACCCCTCCACTTT. It translates to CASSYCENSPLHF.

This clone was picked up one time. The V gene is TRBV5-6, the J gene TRBJ1-4, with D possibly TRBD1 on 6 matching bases. Germline lookup yields CDR1 SGHDT and CDR2 YYEEEE. The length of the CDR3 is 16 residues. Trimming took off 3 bases at V and 7 bases at J, with 19 bases between the two ends. For the CDR3, the DNA is TGTGCCAGCAGCTGTATACGAGGCAGGGGCATTGAAAAACTGTTTTTT. Translated: CASSCIRGRGIEKLFF.

V is TRBV18 and J is TRBJ1-6; no firm D call. Germline lookup yields CDR1 KGHSH and CDR2 LQKENI. This CDR3 contains 14 residues. V shed 4 bases and J shed 7 bases, with 11 bases lying between them. The CDR3 DNA reads as TGTGCCAGCTCACAGCTACGTTCGAATTCACCCCTCCACTTT. Translated, it gives CASSQLRSNSPLHF.

The chain uses TRBV30 and TRBJ1-3; D is perhaps TRBD1 (6 bases). Trimming took off 5 bases at V and 5 bases at J, with 16 bases between the two ends. CDR1 is GTSNPN, CDR2 SVGIG, per germline (reference sequence). The CDR3 consists of 14 residues. As DNA, the CDR3 is TGTGCCTGGGAGCCCCCGGGACACCGAAACACCATATATTTT. Translated: CAWEPPGHRNTIYF.

The rearrangement joins TRBV4-1 to TRBJ1-1; no clear D gene. Germline V gives CDR1 MGHRA, CDR2 YSYEKL. With 3 bases removed from V and 4 bases from J, the gap between germline ends came to 15 bases. This CDR3 region has 15 residues. Here the CDR3 DNA reads TGCGCCAGCAGCCAGTACCTACGGGTACGCACTGAAGCTTTCTTT. Translating it yields CASSQYLRVRTEAFF.

The rearrangement uses TRBV19 and TRBJ2-7; TRBD1 is a possible D gene (5 bases). Germline V CDR1 and CDR2: LNHDA, SQIVND (reference sequence). The CDR3 is 16 amino acids. CDR3 sequence (DNA): TGTGCTACTAAACCTAGGGCTCAGCAGGGTACCTACGAGCAGTACTTC. Protein sequence: CATKPRAQQGTYEQYF.

The chain combines TRBV9 with TRBJ2-2, with a weak D call TRBD1 (5 bases). The CDR3 consists of 14 residues. CDR1 SGDLS and CDR2 YYNGEE come from the germline V gene. V was clipped by 8 bases and J by 0 bases, with 11 bases between them. This CDR3 is CASDSPTNTGELFF. The CDR3 DNA is TGTGCCAGTGACAGCCCGACGAACACCGGGGAGCTGTTTTTT.

This chain joins TRBV6-6 and TRBJ1-2, with 9 bases matching TRBD1. The CDR3 is 16 residues long. V shed 5 bases, J shed 3 bases, and the junction held 10 bases outside the gene matches. Germline lookup yields CDR1 MNHNY and CDR2 SVGAGI (reference sequence). For the CDR3, the DNA is TGTGCCAGCAGTCCACAGGGGGCTGGGGATTACTATGGCTACACCTTC. This codes for CASSPQGAGDYYGYTF.

The chain combines TRBV5-1 with TRBJ1-5; possibly TRBD1 for D (6 bases). The CDR3 totals 16 residues. Germline CDR1 is SGHRS and CDR2 is YFSETQ. Trimming removed 0 bases from V and 3 bases from J, with 13 bases in between. As DNA, the CDR3 is TGCGCCAGCAGCTTGGGTGGTCAGGGGAACAATCAGCCCCAGCATTTT. Its translation is CASSLGGQGNNQPQHF.

V is TRBV7-9 and J is TRBJ1-1, with D perhaps TRBD1 (5 bases). The CDR3 runs to 14 residues. The germline V gene has CDR1 SEHNR and CDR2 FQNEAQ (reference sequence). Trimming stripped 5 bases from V and 4 bases from J, with 14 bases between. The DNA of the CDR3 is TGTGCCAGCAGCCAACCGTGGGGGGGCACTGAAGCTTTCTTT. Translation gives CASSQPWGGTEAFF. Using reference TRBV7-9 and TRBJ1-1 for the parts outside the CDR3, the full variable domain is DTGVSQNPRHKITKRGQNVTFRCDPISEHNRLYWYRQTLGQGPEFLTYFQNEAQLEKSRLLSDRFSAERPKGSFSTLEIQRTEQGDSAMYLCASSQPWGGTEAFFGQGTRLTVV.

The chain joins TRBV4-3 to TRBJ2-6, with 7 bases fitting TRBD2. The CDR3 spans 17 residues. V shed 2 bases, J shed 1 base, and the junction held 5 bases outside the gene matches. Germline V gene data show CDR1 as LGHNA and CDR2 as YSLEER. The chain's CDR3 is CASSQKGRGSGANVLTF. The CDR3 DNA follows: TGCGCCAGCAGCCAAAAGGGGCGGGGGTCTGGGGCCAACGTCCTGACTTTC.

The chain links TRBV7-8 to TRBJ2-3; TRBD2 matches 14 bases. The CDR3 has 18 amino acids. From germline, CDR1 is SGHVS and CDR2 FQNEAQ. V lost 5 bases to trimming and J lost 0 bases; unmatched junction nucleotides: 7. The CDR3 bases are TGTGCCAGCAGCCCTCGGACTAGCGGGGGGCCTAGCACAGATACGCAGTATTTT. It yields the protein CASSPRTSGGPSTDTQYF.